These T cell receptor gamma chains were read from a single sample in a study of fetal and pediatric gammadelta thymocytes. TCRdb ran CATT on the reads. The sample has roughly 530 gamma-chain clones; roughly 4.1% are singletons. The sample was non-Vgamma9Vdelta2 gamma-delta T cells from the thymus. These receptors all come from a child who underwent cardiac surgery and was recorded as healthy. CDR3s include the opening cysteine and the closing phenylalanine or tryptophan. Clone size is stated in some rows and not others, as once, few, many or a class when expanded.

large TRGJ1/TRGJ2 14 TRGV1 CATWDRRNYYKKLF TGTGCCACCTGGGACAGGCGGAATTATTATAAGAAACTCTTT
- TRGJ1/TRGJ2 15 TRGV3 CATWDIPPNYYKKLF TGTGCCACCTGGGACATACCTCCGAATTATTATAAGAAACTCTTT
large TRGJ1/TRGJ2 11 TRGV4 CATWDRYKKLF TGTGCCACCTGGGATAGGTATAAGAAACTCTTT
medium-sized TRGJ1/TRGJ2 14 TRGV4 CATWDGPSALLKLF TGTGCCACCTGGGATGGGCCCTCCGCTCTTTTGAAACTCTTT
medium-sized TRGJ1/TRGJ2 12 TRGV2 CATWDGAIKKLF TGTGCCACCTGGGACGGCGCAATTAAGAAACTCTTT
- TRGJP 15 TRGV9 CALWESELGKKIKVF TGTGCCTTGTGGGAGTCCGAGTTGGGCAAAAAAATCAAGGTATTT
medium-sized TRGJ1/TRGJ2 13 TRGV2 CATWDPPRDKKLF TGTGCCACCTGGGACCCTCCGAGAGATAAGAAACTCTTT
large TRGJ1/TRGJ2 12 TRGV9 CALWDAWYKKLF TGTGCCTTGTGGGACGCTTGGTATAAGAAACTCTTT
- TRGJP2 18 TRGV5 CTTWDPPARSPRGWIKTF TGTACCACCTGGGACCCCCCGGCGCGATCTCCGCGTGGTTGGATCAAGACGTTT
large TRGJ1/TRGJ2 12 TRGV8 CATWDRGYKKLF TGTGCCACCTGGGATCGCGGTTATAAGAAACTCTTT
large TRGJP 16 TRGV9 CALWEVQELGKKIKVF TGTGCCTTGTGGGAGGTGCAAGAGTTGGGCAAAAAAATCAAGGTATTT
large TRGJP2 18 TRGV2 CATWDGRRAPDGDWIKTF TGTGCCACCTGGGACGGGCGTCGGGCCCCAGATGGTGATTGGATCAAGACGTTT
large TRGJ1/TRGJ2 14 TRGV4 CATWDGRDYYKKLF TGTGCCACCTGGGATGGGCGAGATTATTATAAGAAACTCTTT
- TRGJ1/TRGJ2 13 TRGV8 CATWDPSGYKKLF TGTGCCACCTGGGATCCCTCAGGTTATAAGAAACTCTTT
medium-sized TRGJ1/TRGJ2 11 TRGV8 CATWDRLKKLF TGTGCCACCTGGGATCGACTTAAGAAACTCTTT
large TRGJ1/TRGJ2 13 TRGV4 CATWDGNHYKKLF TGTGCCACCTGGGATGGGAATCATTATAAGAAACTCTTT
large TRGJ1/TRGJ2 13 TRGV5 CATWDRPHYKKLF TGTGCCACCTGGGACAGGCCGCATTATAAGAAACTCTTT
- TRGJ1/TRGJ2 10 TRGV8 CATPYYKKLF TGTGCCACCCCTTATTATAAGAAACTCTTT
medium-sized TRGJ1/TRGJ2 11 TRGV4 CATWDGQTKLF TGTGCCACCTGGGATGGGCAGACGAAACTCTTT
large TRGJ1/TRGJ2 13 TRGV3 CATWDRDYYKKLF TGTGCCACCTGGGACAGGGATTATTATAAGAAACTCTTT
large TRGJ1/TRGJ2 13 TRGV2 CATWDENYYKKLF TGTGCCACCTGGGACGAGAATTATTATAAGAAACTCTTT
large TRGJP2 14 TRGV8 CATWDRLDDWIKTF TGTGCCACCTGGGATAGGCTGGATGATTGGATCAAGACGTTT
large TRGJP 16 TRGV9 CALWEEQELGKKIKVF TGTGCCTTGTGGGAGGAACAAGAGTTGGGCAAAAAAATCAAGGTATTT
medium-sized TRGJP2 14 TRGV2 CATWDGTSDWIKTF TGTGCCACCTGGGACGGCACTAGTGATTGGATCAAGACGTTT
large TRGJ1/TRGJ2 17 TRGV2 CATWDGDLQRNYYKKLF TGTGCCACCTGGGACGGGGACCTCCAAAGGAATTATTATAAGAAACTCTTT
medium-sized TRGJP2 15 TRGV2 CATWDGRGSDWIKTF TGTGCCACCTGGGACGGGCGTGGTAGTGATTGGATCAAGACGTTT
medium-sized TRGJP2 16 TRGV8 CATWDLGVFSDWIKTF TGTGCCACCTGGGATTTGGGCGTTTTTAGTGATTGGATCAAGACGTTT
medium-sized TRGJ1/TRGJ2 15 TRGV2 CATWDALSDYYKKLF TGTGCCACCTGGGACGCCCTCTCTGATTATTATAAGAAACTCTTT
large TRGJP1 13 TRGV4 CATWDGSGWFKIF TGTGCCACCTGGGATGGCAGTGGTTGGTTCAAGATATTT
medium-sized TRGJ1/TRGJ2 12 TRGV2 CATWDGHRKKLF TGTGCCACCTGGGACGGGCATAGGAAGAAACTCTTT
large TRGJ1/TRGJ2 13 TRGV9 CALWEVRHYKKLF TGTGCCTTGTGGGAGGTGCGCCATTATAAGAAACTCTTT
large TRGJP2 16 TRGV2 CATWADKHSSDWIKTF TGTGCCACCTGGGCCGATAAACATAGTAGTGATTGGATCAAGACGTTT
hyperexpanded TRGJ1/TRGJ2 13 TRGV4 CATWDGPEYKKLF TGTGCCACCTGGGATGGGCCGGAATATAAGAAACTCTTT
medium-sized TRGJP2 13 TRGV2 CATWEGSDWIKTF TGTGCCACCTGGGAAGGTAGTGATTGGATCAAGACGTTT
few TRGJ1/TRGJ2 14 TRGV2 CATWDGLNYYKKLF TGTGCCACCTGGGACGGGCTCAATTATTATAAGAAACTCTTT
large TRGJ1/TRGJ2 16 TRGV3 CATWDELTYHYYKKLF TGTGCCACCTGGGACGAGCTAACTTACCATTATTATAAGAAACTCTTT
large TRGJP1 16 TRGV8 CATWDRGYTTGWFKIF TGTGCCACCTGGGATCGAGGTTATACCACTGGTTGGTTCAAGATATTT
few TRGJ1/TRGJ2 14 TRGV9 CALWEVGADYKKLF TGTGCCTTGTGGGAGGTAGGGGCGGATTATAAGAAACTCTTT
large TRGJ1/TRGJ2 13 TRGV5 CATWDRLHYKKLF TGTGCCACCTGGGACAGGCTTCATTATAAGAAACTCTTT
large TRGJ1/TRGJ2 13 TRGV9 CALWECRTWKKLF TGTGCCTTGTGGGAATGTAGGACATGGAAGAAACTCTTT
large TRGJ1/TRGJ2 12 TRGV8 CATWTGYYKKLF TGTGCCACCTGGACGGGTTATTATAAGAAACTCTTT
large TRGJP1 12 TRGV8 CATWDLGWFKIF TGTGCCACCTGGGATCTTGGTTGGTTCAAGATATTT
few TRGJP1 14 TRGV10 CAAWETTTGWFKIF TGTGCTGCGTGGGAGACGACCACTGGTTGGTTCAAGATATTT
large TRGJ1/TRGJ2 17 TRGV9 CALWEVDGGVFYYKKLF TGTGCCTTGTGGGAGGTGGACGGAGGGGTTTTTTATTATAAGAAACTCTTT
large TRGJ1/TRGJ2 14 TRGV3 CATWDRLVRYKKLF TGTGCCACCTGGGACAGGCTGGTTCGTTATAAGAAACTCTTT
large TRGJ1/TRGJ2 13 TRGV2 CATWDGLYYKKLF TGTGCCACCTGGGACGGGTTATATTATAAGAAACTCTTT
medium-sized TRGJP2 15 TRGV3 CATWDRQGSDWIKTF TGTGCCACCTGGGACAGGCAGGGTAGTGATTGGATCAAGACGTTT